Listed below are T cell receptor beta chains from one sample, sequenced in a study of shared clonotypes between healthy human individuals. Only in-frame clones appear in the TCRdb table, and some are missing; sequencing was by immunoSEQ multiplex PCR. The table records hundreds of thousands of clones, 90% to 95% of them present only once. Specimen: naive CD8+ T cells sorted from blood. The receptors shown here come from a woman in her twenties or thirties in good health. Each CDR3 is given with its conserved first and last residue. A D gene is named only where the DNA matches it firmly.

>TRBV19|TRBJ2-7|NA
CASSIGSGHYSYEQYF
TGTGCCAGTAGTATAGGGTCGGGACATTACTCCTACGAGCAGTACTTC
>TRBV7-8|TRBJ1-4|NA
CASSLASGEKLFF
TGTGCCAGCAGCTTAGCGTCAGGTGAAAAACTGTTTTTT
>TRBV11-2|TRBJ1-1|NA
CASSLYGTEAFF
TGTGCCAGCAGCTTATACGGGACTGAAGCTTTCTTT
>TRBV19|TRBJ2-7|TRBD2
CASSFAGVTGYEQYF
TGTGCCAGTAGCTTCGCGGGAGTAACGGGCTACGAGCAGTACTTC
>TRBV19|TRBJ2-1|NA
CASSPRLRSSYNEQFF
TGTGCCAGTAGTCCTAGACTCCGGAGCTCCTACAATGAGCAGTTCTTC
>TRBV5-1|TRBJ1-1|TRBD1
CASSPLQGRNTEAFF
TGCGCCAGCAGCCCCCTACAGGGGCGGAACACTGAAGCTTTCTTT
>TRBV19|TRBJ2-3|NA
CAIRDKSDTQYF
TGTGCCATTCGGGACAAGTCCGATACGCAGTATTTT
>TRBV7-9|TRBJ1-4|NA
CASSRTEQGGTNEKLFF
TGTGCCAGCAGCAGGACTGAACAGGGAGGGACTAATGAAAAACTGTTTTTT
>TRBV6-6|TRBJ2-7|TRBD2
CASSYSGGNEQYF
TGTGCCAGCAGTTACTCGGGAGGGAACGAGCAGTACTTC
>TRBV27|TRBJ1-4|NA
CASSSGHSEKLFF
TGTGCCAGCAGTTCGGGACACAGTGAAAAACTGTTTTTT
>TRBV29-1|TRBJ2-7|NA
CSVEDSSYEQYF
TGCAGCGTTGAAGACTCCTCCTACGAGCAGTACTTC
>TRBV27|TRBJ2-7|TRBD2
CASSPGVAGGSYEQYF
TGTGCCAGCAGTCCCGGAGTAGCGGGAGGATCCTACGAGCAGTACTTC
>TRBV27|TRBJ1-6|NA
CASGLDSPLHF
TGTGCCAGCGGCCTTGATTCACCCCTCCACTTT
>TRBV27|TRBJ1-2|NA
CASSHGPYGYTF
TGTGCCAGCAGCCACGGACCCTATGGCTACACCTTC